This T cell receptor (beta chain) was obtained from a study of shared clonotypes between healthy human individuals. Study-wide context: Donor composition was two women and a few men, aged 18 to 49.

Naive CD8 populations comprised CD45RO-negative cells positively selected for CCR7, excluding terminally differentiated effector memory CD45RA+ cells. This clone occurred a few times. Its specificity is not known. This CDR3 region has 12 residues. V shed 5 bases and J shed 7 bases, with 11 bases lying between them. Germline V gene lookup returns CDR1 MNHEY and CDR2 SVGAGI. Assay: immunoSEQ multiplex PCR; the TCRdb copy retains only in-frame clones and omits some. This table holds fewer than 1 million clones, roughly 96% found once. Findings and caveats of the study: Roughly 5% of naive CD4 clonotypes were common to several donors. Rarefaction analysis demonstrated incomplete sorted-subset sequencing notwithstanding large depth.

This sequence originates from a man aged 25-45 years in good health. The rearrangement uses TRBV6-5 and TRBJ1-2, with D hard to call. The sequenced material came from naive CD8+ T cells sorted from blood. The CDR3 loop reads CASSGLTGGYTF. In DNA form, the CDR3 reads TGTGCCAGCAGTGGACTAACTGGTGGCTACACCTTC.